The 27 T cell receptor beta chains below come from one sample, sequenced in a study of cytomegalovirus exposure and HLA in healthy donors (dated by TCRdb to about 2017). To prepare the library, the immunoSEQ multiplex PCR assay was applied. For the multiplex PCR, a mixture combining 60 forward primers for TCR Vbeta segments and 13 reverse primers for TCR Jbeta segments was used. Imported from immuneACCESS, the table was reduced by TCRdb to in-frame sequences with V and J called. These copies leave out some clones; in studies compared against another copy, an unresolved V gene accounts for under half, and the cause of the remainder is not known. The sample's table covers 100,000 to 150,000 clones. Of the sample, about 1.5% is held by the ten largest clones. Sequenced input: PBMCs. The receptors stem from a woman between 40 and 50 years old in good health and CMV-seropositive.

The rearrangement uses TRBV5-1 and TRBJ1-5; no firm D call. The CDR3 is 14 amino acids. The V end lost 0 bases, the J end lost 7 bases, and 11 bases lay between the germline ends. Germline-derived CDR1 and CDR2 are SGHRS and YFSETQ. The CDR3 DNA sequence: TGCGCCAGCAGCTTGGATAGCAACGACCAGCCCCAGCATTTT. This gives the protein CASSLDSNDQPQHF.

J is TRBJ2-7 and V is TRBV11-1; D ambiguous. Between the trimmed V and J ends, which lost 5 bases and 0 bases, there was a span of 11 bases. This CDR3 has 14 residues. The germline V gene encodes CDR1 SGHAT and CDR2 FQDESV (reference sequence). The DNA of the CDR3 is TGTGCCAGCAGCAAACGACTTGTCTCCTACGAGCAGTACTTC. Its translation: CASSKRLVSYEQYF.

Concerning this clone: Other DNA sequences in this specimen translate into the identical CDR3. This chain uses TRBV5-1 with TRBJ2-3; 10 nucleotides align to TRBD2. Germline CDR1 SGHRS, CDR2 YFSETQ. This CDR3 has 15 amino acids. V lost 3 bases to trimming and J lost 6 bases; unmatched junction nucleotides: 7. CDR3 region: CASSSGLAETDTQYF. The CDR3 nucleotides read TGCGCCAGCAGCTCAGGACTAGCGGAGACGGATACGCAGTATTTT.

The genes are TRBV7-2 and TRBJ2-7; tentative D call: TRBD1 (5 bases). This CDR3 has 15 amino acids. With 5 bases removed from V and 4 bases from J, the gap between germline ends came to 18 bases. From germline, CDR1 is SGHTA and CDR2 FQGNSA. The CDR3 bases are TGTGCCAGCAGCGAGTCCCAGGGATCCGGGTACGAGCAGTACTTC. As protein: CASSESQGSGYEQYF.

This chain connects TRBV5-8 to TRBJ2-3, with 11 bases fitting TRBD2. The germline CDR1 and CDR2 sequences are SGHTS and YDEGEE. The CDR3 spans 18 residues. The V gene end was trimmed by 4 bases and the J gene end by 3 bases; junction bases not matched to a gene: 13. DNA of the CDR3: TGTGCCAGCAGCCACCGACTAGCGGGAAATAGGATAACAGATACGCAGTATTTT. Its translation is CASSHRLAGNRITDTQYF.

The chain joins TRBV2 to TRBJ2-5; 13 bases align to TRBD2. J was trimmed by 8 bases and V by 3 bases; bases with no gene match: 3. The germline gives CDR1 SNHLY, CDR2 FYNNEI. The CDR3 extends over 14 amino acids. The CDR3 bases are TGTGCCAGCAGTGATACTAGCGGGAGGGTTACCCAGTACTTC. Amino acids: CASSDTSGRVTQYF.

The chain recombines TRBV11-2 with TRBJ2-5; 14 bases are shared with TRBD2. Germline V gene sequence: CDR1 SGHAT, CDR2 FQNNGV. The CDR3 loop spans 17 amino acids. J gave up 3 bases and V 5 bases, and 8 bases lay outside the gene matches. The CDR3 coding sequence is TGTGCCAGCAGCCGGCGGACTAGCGGGAGGAAGGAAGAGACCCAGTACTTC. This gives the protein CASSRRTSGRKEETQYF. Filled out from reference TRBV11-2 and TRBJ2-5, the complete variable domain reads EAGVAQSPRYKIIEKRQSVAFWCNPISGHATLYWYQQILGQGPKLLIQFQNNGVVDDSQLPKDRFSAERLKGVDSTLKIQPAKLEDSAVYLCASSRRTSGRKEETQYFGPGTRLLVL.

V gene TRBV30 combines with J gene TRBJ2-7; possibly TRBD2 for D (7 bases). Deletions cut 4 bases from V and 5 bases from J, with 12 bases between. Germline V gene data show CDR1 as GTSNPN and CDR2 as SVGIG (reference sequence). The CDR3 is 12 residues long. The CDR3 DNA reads TGTGCCTGGAATAGGGGGGGGGACGAGCAGTACTTC. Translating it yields CAWNRGGDEQYF.

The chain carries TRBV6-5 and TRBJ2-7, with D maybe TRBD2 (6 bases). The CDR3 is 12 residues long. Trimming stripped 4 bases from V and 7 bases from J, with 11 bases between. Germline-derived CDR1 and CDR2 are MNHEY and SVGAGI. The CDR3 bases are TGTGCCAGCAGTTTGGCGGGGCGGGAGCAGTACTTC. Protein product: CASSLAGREQYF.

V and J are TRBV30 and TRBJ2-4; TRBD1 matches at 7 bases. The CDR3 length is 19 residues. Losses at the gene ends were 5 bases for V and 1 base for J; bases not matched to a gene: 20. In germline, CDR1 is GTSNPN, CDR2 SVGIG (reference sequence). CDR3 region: CAWARQGTLQRVAKNIQYF. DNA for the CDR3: TGTGCCTGGGCGAGACAGGGAACCTTACAAAGGGTCGCCAAAAACATTCAGTACTTC. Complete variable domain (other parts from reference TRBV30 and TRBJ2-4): SQTIHQWPATLVQPVGSPLSLECTVEGTSNPNLYWYRQAAGRGLQLLFYSVGIGQISSEVPQNLSASRPQDRQFILSSKKLLLSDSGFYLCAWARQGTLQRVAKNIQYFGAGTRLSVL.

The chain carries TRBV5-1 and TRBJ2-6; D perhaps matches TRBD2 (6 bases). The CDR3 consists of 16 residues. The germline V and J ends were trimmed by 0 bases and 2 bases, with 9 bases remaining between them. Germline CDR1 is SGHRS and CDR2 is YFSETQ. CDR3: CASSLDGGTGANVLTF. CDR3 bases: TGCGCCAGCAGCTTGGATGGGGGGACTGGGGCCAACGTCCTGACTTTC. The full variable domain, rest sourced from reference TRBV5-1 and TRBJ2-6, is KAGVTQTPRYLIKTRGQQVTLSCSPISGHRSVSWYQQTPGQGLQFLFEYFSETQRNKGNFPGRFSGRQFSNSRSEMNVSTLELGDSALYLCASSLDGGTGANVLTFGAGSRLTVL.

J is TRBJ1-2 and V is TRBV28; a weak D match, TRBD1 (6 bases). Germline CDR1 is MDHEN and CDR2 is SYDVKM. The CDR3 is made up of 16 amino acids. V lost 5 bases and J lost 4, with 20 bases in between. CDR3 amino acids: CASSIDWGPSAYGYTF. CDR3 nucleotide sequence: TGTGCCAGCAGTATCGATTGGGGGCCCTCAGCCTATGGCTACACCTTC.

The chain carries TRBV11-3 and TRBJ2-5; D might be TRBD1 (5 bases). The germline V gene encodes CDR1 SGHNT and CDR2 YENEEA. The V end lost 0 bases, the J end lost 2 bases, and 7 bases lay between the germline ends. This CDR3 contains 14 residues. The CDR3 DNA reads TGTGCCAGCAGCTTAGAGGCAGGGCAAGAGACCCAGTACTTC. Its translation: CASSLEAGQETQYF.

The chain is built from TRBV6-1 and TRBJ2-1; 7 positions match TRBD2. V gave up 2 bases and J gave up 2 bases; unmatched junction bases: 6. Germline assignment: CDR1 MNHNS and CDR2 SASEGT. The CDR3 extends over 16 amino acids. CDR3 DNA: TGTGCCAGCAGTGAACTTAGCGGGCCCCCCTACAATGAGCAGTTCTTC. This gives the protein CASSELSGPPYNEQFF.

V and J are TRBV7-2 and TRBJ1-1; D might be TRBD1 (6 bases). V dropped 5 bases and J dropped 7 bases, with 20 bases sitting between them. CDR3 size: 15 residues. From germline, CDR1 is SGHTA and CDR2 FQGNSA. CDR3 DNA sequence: TGTGCCAGCAGCCTTACCAGCCGGACAGACAATGAAGCTTTCTTT. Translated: CASSLTSRTDNEAFF.

CDR3 DNA sequence: TGTGCCAGCAGTTTGTGGAGCGGGAGGGCCCAAGAGACCCAGTACTTC. This translates into CASSLWSGRAQETQYF. The rearrangement joins TRBV27 to TRBJ2-5; 10 bases are a match to TRBD2. In germline, CDR1 is MNHEY, CDR2 SMNVEV (reference sequence). V shed 3 bases and J 1 base; nucleotides not matched to a gene: 5. CDR3 length: 16 residues.

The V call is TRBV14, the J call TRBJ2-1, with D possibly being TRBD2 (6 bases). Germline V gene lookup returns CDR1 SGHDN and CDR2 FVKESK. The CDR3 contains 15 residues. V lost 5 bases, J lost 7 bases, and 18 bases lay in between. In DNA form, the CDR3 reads TGTGCCAGCAGCGCCCTCGGGGAGGCCCTGAATGAGCAGTTCTTC. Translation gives CASSALGEALNEQFF.

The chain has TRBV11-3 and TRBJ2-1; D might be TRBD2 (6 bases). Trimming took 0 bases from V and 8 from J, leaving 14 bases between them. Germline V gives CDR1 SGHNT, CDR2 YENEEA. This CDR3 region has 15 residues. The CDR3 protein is CASSLDPGGWDEQFF. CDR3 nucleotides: TGTGCCAGCAGCTTAGATCCCGGGGGTTGGGATGAGCAGTTCTTC.

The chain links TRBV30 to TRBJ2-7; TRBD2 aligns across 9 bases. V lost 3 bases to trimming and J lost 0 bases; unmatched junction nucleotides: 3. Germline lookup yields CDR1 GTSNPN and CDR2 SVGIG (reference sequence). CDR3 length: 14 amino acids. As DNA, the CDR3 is TGTGCCTGGAGGACTAGCGGAGCCTCCTACGAGCAGTACTTC. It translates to CAWRTSGASYEQYF.

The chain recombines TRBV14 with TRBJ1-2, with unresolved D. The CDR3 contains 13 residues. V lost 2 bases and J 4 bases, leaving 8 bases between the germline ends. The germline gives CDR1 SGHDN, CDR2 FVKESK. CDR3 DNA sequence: TGTGCCAGCAGCCAACAGTGGTTCTATGGCTACACCTTC. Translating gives CASSQQWFYGYTF.

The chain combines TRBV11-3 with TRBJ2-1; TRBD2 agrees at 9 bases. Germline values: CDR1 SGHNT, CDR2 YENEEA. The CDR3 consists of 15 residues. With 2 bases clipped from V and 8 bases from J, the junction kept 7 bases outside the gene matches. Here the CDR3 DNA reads TGTGCCAGCAGCTTAAGCGGGGGGACTGGGGATGAGCAGTTCTTC. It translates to CASSLSGGTGDEQFF.

Here the CDR3 reads CSAGERRRNTGELFF. The CDR3 nucleotides read TGCAGCGCTGGGGAGCGGCGCAGGAACACCGGGGAGCTGTTTTTT. This rearrangement joins TRBV29-1 to TRBJ2-2, with D maybe TRBD2 (5 bases). Germline V CDR1 and CDR2: SQVTM, ANQGSEA. Trimming took off 7 bases at V and 1 base at J, with 16 bases between the two ends. This CDR3 comprises 15 residues.

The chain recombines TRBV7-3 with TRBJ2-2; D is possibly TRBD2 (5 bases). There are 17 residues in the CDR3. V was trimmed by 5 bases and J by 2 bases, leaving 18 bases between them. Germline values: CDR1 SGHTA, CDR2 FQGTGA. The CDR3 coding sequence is TGTGCCAGCAGCCCCGTGGGAGAAATTCACAACACCGGGGAGCTGTTTTTT. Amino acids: CASSPVGEIHNTGELFF.

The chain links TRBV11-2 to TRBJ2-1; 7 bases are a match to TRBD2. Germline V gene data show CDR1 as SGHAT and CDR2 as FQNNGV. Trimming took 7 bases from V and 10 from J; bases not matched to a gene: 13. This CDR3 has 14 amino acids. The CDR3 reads CASTEGRGSREQFF. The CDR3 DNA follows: TGTGCCAGCACCGAAGGGCGCGGGAGCAGGGAGCAGTTCTTC.

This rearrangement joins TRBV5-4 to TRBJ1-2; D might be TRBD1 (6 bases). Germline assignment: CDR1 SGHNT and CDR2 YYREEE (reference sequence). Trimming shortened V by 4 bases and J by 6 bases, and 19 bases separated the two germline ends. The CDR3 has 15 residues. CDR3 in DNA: TGTGCCAGCAGCCCATACTCTACAGGGTATGATGGCTACACCTTC. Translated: CASSPYSTGYDGYTF.

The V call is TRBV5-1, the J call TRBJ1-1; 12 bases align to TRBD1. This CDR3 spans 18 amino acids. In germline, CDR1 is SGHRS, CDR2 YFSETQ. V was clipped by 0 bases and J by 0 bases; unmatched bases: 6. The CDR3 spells CASSLEGTGGALNTEAFF. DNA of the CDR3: TGCGCCAGCAGCTTGGAAGGGACAGGGGGCGCTTTGAACACTGAAGCTTTCTTT.

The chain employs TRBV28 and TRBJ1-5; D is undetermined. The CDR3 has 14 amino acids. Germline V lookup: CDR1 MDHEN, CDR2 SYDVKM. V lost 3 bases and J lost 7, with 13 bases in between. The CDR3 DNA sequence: TGTGCCAGCAGTTTGTACCACACGGGACAGCCCCAGCATTTT. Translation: CASSLYHTGQPQHF.